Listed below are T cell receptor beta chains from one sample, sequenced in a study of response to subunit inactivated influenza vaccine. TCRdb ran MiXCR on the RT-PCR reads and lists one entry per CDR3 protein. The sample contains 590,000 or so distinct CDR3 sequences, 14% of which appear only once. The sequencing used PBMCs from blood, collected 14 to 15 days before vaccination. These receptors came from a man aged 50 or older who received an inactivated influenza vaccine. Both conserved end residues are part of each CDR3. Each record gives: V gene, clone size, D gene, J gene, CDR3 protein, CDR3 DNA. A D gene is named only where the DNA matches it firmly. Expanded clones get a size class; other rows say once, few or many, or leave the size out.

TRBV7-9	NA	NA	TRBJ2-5	CASSLIGRDQETQYF	TGTGCCAGCAGCTTAATTGGCAGGGACCAAGAGACCCAGTACTTC
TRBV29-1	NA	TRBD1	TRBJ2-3	CSVEGRGRADTQYF	TGCAGCGTTGAGGGCAGGGGGCGAGCCGATACGCAGTATTTT
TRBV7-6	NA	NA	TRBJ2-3	CASSWVGADTQYF	TGTGCCAGCAGCTGGGTCGGGGCAGATACGCAGTATTTT
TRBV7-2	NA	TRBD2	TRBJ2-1	CASSLYLAGGIYNEQFF	TGTGCCAGCAGCTTATACTTAGCGGGGGGCATCTACAATGAGCAGTTCTTC
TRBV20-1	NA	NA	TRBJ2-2	CSARDFGWDNGELFF	TGCAGTGCTAGAGATTTTGGGTGGGATAACGGGGAGCTGTTTTTT
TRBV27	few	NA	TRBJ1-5	CASKTQSYSNQPQHF	TGTGCCAGCAAAACACAGAGTTATAGCAATCAGCCCCAGCATTTT
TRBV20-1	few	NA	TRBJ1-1	CSAVETNPEAFF	TGCAGTGCAGTGGAAACGAACCCTGAAGCCTTCTTT
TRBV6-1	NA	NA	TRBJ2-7	CASKAAGKVYEQYF	TGTGCCAGCAAAGCAGCCGGAAAAGTCTACGAGCAGTACTTC
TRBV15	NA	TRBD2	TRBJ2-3	CATRRGSGRTDTQYF	TGTGCCACCCGACGCGGTAGCGGGAGAACAGATACGCAGTATTTT
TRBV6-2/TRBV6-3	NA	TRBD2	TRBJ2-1	CASSYRLAGWVEVKNEQFF	TGTGCCAGCAGTTACCGTCTAGCGGGATGGGTAGAGGTAAAAAATGAGCAGTTCTTC